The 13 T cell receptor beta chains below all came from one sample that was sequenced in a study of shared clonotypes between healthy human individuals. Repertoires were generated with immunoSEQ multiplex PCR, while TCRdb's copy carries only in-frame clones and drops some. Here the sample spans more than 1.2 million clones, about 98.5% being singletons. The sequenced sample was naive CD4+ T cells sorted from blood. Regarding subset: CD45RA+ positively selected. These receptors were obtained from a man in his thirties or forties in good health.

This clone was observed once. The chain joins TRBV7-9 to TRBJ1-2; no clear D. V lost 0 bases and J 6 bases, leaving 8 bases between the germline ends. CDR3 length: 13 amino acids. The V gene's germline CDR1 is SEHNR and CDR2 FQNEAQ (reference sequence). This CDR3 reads CASSLAPRDGYTF. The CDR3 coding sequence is TGTGCCAGCAGCTTAGCCCCGCGAGATGGCTACACCTTC. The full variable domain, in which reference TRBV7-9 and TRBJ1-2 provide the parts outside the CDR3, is DTGVSQNPRHKITKRGQNVTFRCDPISEHNRLYWYRQTLGQGPEFLTYFQNEAQLEKSRLLSDRFSAERPKGSFSTLEIQRTEQGDSAMYLCASSLAPRDGYTFGSGTRLTVV.

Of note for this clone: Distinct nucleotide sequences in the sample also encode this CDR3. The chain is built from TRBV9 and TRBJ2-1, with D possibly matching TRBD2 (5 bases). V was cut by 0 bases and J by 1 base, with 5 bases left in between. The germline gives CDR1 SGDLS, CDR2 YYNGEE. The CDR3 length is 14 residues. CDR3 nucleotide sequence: TGTGCCAGCAGCGTAGCGGGATCCTACAATGAGCAGTTCTTC. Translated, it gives CASSVAGSYNEQFF.

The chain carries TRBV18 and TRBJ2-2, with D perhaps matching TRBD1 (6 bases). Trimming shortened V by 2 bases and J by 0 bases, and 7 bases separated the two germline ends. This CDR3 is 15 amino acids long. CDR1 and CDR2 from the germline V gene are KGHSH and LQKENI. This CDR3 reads CASSPNRANTGELFF. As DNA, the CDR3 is TGTGCCAGCTCACCAAACAGGGCGAACACCGGGGAGCTGTTTTTT.

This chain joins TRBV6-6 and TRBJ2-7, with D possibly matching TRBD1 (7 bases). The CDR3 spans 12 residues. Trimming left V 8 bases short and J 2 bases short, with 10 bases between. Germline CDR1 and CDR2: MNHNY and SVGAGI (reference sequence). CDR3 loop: CASQGGPYEQYF. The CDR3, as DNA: TGTGCCAGCCAGGGGGGACCCTACGAGCAGTACTTC.

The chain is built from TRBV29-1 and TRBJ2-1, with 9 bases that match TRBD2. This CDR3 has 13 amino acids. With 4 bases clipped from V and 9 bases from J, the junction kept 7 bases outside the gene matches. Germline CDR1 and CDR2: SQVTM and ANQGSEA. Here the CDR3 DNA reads TGCAGCGTTGGAGTAGCGGGAGTGGTTGAGCAGTTCTTC. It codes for CSVGVAGVVEQFF.

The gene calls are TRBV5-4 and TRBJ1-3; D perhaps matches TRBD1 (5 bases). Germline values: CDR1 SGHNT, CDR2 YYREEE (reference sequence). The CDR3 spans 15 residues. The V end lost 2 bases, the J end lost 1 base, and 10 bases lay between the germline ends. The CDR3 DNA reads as TGTGCCAGCAGCTTAGAAGGGGCGTCTGGAAACACCATATATTTT. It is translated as CASSLEGASGNTIYF.

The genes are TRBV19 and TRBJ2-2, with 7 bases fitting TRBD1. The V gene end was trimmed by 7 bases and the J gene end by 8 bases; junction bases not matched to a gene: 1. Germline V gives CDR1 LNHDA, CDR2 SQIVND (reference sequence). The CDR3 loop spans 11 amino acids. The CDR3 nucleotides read TGTGCCAGTACACAGGGGGGGGAGCTGTTTTTT. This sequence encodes CASTQGGELFF.

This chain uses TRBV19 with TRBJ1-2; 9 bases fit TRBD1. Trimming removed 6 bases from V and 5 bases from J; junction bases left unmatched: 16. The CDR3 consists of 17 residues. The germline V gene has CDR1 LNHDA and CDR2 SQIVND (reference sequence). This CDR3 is CASRPRQTGGVGYGYTF. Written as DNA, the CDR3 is TGTGCCAGTAGGCCCCGCCAAACAGGGGGCGTCGGGTATGGCTACACCTTC.

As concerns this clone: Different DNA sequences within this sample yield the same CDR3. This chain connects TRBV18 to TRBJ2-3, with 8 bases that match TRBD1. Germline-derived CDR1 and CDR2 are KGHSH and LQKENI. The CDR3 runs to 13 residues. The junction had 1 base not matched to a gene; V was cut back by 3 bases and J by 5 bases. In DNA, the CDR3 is TGTGCCAGCTCACCGGGGACAGGAGATACGCAGTATTTT. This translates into CASSPGTGDTQYF.

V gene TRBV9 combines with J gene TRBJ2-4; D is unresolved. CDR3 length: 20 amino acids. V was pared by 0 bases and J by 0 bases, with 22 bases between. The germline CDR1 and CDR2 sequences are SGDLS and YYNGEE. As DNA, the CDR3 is TGTGCCAGCAGCGTAGAGTCTATCTCACTTCGGAAGGTAGCCAAAAACATTCAGTACTTC. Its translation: CASSVESISLRKVAKNIQYF.

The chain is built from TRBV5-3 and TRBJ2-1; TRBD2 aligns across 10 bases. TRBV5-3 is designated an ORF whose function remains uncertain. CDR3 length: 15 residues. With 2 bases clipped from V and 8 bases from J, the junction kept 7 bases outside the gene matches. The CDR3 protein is CARSFQGLASYEQFF. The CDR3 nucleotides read TGTGCCAGAAGCTTCCAGGGACTAGCGTCATATGAGCAGTTCTTC.

The CDR3 coding sequence is TGTGCCACCAGCCCGATTATACAATCCATCGAGCAGTACTTC. The encoded protein is CATSPIIQSIEQYF. The rearrangement joins TRBV15 to TRBJ2-7; D gene unclear. This CDR3 region has 14 residues. CDR1 is LNHNV and CDR2 is YYDKDF in the germline V gene (reference sequence). The V end lost 5 bases, the J end lost 6 bases, and 17 bases lay between the germline ends.

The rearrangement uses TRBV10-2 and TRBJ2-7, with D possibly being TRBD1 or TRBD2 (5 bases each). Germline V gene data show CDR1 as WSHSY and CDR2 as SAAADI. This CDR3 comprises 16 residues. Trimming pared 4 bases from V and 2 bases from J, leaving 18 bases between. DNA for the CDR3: TGCGCCAGCAGTGCTGGGATGTGGGACGTTGCCTACGAGCAGTACTTC. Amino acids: CASSAGMWDVAYEQYF.